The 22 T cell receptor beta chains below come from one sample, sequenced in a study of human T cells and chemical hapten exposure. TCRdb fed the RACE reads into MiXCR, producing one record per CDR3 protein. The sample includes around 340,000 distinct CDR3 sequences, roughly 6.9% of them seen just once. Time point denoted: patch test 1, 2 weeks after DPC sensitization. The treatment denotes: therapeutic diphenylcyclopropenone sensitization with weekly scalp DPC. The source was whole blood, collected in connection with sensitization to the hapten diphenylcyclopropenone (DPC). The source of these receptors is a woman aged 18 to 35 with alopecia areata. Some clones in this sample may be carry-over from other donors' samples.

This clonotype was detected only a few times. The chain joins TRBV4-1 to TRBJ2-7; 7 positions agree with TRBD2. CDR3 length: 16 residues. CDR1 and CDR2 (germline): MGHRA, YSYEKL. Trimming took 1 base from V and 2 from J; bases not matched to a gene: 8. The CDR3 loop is CASSQAERGPAYEQYF. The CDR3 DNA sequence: TGCGCCAGCAGCCAAGCGGAGCGGGGACCAGCCTACGAGCAGTACTTC.

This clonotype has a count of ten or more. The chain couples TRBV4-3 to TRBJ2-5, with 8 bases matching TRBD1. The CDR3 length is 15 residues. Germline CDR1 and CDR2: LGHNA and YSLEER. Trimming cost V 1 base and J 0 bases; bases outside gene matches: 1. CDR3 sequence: CASSQGDRNQETQYF. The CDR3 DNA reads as TGCGCCAGCAGCCAAGGGGACAGGAACCAAGAGACCCAGTACTTC.

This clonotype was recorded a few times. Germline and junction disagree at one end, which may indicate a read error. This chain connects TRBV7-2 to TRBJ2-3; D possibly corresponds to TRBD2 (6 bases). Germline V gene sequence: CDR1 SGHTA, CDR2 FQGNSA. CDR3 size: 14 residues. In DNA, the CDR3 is TGTGCCAGCAGTTTAGCGGCCCGCAGAGATACGCAGTATTTT. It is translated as CASSLAARRDTQYF.

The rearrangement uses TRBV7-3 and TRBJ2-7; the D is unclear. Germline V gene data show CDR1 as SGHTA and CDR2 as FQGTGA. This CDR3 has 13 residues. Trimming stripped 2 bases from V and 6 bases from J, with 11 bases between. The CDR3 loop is CASSLAPGSEQYF. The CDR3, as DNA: TGTGCCAGCAGCTTAGCCCCTGGGTCCGAGCAGTACTTC.

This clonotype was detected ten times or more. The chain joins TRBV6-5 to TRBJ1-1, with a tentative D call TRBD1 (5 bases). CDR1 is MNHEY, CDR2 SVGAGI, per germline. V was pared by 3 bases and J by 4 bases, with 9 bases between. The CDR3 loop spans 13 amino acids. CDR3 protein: CASSYARATEAFF. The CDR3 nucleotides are TGTGCCAGCAGTTATGCCAGGGCCACTGAAGCTTTCTTT.

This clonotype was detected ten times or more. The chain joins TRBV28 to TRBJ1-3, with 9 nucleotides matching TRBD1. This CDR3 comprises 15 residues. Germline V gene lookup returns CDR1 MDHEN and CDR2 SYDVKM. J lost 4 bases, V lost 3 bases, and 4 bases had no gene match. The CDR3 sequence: CASSFRDREGNTIYF. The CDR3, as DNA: TGTGCCAGCAGTTTTCGGGACAGGGAGGGAAACACCATATATTTT.

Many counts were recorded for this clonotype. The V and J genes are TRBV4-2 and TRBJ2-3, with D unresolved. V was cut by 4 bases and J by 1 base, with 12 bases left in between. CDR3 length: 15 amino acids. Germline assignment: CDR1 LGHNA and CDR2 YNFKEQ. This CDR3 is CASSPPTYGTDTQYF. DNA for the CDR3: TGTGCCAGCAGCCCGCCCACCTACGGCACAGATACGCAGTATTTT.

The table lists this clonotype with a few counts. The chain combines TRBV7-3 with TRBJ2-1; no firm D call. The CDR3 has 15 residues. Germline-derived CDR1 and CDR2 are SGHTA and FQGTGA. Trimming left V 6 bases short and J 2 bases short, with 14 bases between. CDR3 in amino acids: CASSSVQGPYNEQFF. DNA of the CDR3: TGTGCCAGCAGTTCTGTCCAAGGACCCTACAATGAGCAGTTCTTC.

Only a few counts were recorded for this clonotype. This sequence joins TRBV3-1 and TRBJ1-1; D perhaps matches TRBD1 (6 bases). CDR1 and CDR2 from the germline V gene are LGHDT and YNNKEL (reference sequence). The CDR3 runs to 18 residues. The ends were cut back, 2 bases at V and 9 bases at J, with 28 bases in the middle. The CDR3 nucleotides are TGTGCCAGCAGCCAACAACAGGACAGTTTTGACCGAATATTCAAAGCTTTCTTT. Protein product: CASSQQQDSFDRIFKAFF. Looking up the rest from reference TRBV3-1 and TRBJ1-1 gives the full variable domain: DTAVSQTPKYLVTQMGNDKSIKCEQNLGHDTMYWYKQDSKKFLKIMFSYNNKELIINETVPNRFSPKSPDKAHLNLHINSLELGDSAVYFCASSQQQDSFDRIFKAFFGQGTRLTVV.

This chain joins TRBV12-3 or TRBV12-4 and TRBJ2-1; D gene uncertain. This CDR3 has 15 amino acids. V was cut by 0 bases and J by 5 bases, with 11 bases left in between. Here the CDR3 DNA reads TGTGCCAGCAGTTTAGCGTTGGGCGGCAACAATGAGCAGTTCTTC. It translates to CASSLALGGNNEQFF.

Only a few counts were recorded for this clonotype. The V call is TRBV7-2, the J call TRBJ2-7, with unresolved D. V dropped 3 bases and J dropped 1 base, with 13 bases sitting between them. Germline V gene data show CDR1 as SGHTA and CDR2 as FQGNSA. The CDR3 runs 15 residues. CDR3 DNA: TGTGCCAGCAGCTTCAGCGCCGGCGAATCCTACGAGCAGTACTTC. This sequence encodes CASSFSAGESYEQYF.

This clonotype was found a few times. CDR3 DNA: TGCGCCAGCAGCCAAGAAAGCGGGGCCGGGGAGCTGTTTTTT. This sequence encodes CASSQESGAGELFF. The V and J genes are TRBV4-3 and TRBJ2-2; 7 bases are shared with TRBD2. The V gene's germline CDR1 is LGHNA and CDR2 YSLEER. CDR3 length: 14 amino acids. The junction had 1 base not matched to a gene; V was cut back by 0 bases and J by 6 bases.

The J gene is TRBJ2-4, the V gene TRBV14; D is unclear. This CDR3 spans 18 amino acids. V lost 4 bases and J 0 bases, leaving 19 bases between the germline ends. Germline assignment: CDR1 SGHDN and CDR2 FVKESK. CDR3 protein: CASSPGWDWSAAKNIQYF. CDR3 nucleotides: TGTGCCAGCAGCCCTGGATGGGATTGGTCCGCAGCCAAAAACATTCAGTACTTC.

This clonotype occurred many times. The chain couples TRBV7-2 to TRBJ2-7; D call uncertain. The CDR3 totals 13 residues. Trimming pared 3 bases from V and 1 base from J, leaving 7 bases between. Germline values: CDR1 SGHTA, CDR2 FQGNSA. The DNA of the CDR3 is TGTGCCAGCAGCTTTCCTCATTCCTACGAGCAGTACTTC. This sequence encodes CASSFPHSYEQYF.

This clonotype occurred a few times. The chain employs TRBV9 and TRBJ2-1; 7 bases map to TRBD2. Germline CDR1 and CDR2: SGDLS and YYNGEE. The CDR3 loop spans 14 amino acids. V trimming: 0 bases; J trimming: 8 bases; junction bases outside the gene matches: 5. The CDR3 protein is CASSVDPAGYEQFF. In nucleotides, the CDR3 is TGTGCCAGCAGCGTAGACCCAGCGGGGTATGAGCAGTTCTTC. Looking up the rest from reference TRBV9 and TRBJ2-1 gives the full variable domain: DSGVTQTPKHLITATGQRVTLRCSPRSGDLSVYWYQQSLDQGLQFLIQYYNGEERAKGNILERFSAQQFPDLHSELNLSSLELGDSALYFCASSVDPAGYEQFFGPGTRLTVL.

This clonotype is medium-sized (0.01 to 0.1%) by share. CDR3 loop: CSAREMGTAKGDGYTF. In nucleotides, the CDR3 is TGCAGTGCTAGAGAAATGGGGACAGCGAAAGGGGATGGCTACACCTTC. V gene TRBV20-1 combines with J gene TRBJ1-2, with 7 positions matching TRBD1. The V gene end was trimmed by 0 bases and the J gene end by 6 bases; junction bases not matched to a gene: 13. This CDR3 contains 16 residues. Germline lookup yields CDR1 DFQATT and CDR2 SNEGSKA (reference sequence).

Here the CDR3 reads CASKPSSSYNSPLHF. The CDR3, as DNA: TGCGCCAGCAAACCAAGTAGCTCCTATAATTCACCCCTCCACTTT. This chain joins TRBV4-3 and TRBJ1-6; D ambiguous. CDR3 length equals 15 residues. CDR1 and CDR2 (germline): LGHNA, YSLEER. V lost 7 bases and J 0 bases, leaving 10 bases between the germline ends.

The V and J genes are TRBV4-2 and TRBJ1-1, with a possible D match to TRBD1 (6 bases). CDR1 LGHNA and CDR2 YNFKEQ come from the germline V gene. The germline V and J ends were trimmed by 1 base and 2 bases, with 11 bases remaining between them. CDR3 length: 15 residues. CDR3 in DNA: TGTGCCAGCAGCCAAGCGGACAGTACCAACACTGAAGCTTTCTTT. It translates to CASSQADSTNTEAFF.

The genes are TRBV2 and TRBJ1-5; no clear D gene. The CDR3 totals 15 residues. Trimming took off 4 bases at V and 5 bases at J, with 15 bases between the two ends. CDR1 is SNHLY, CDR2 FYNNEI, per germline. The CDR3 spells CASSAPPSWDQPQHF. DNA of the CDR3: TGTGCCAGCAGTGCCCCCCCGAGTTGGGATCAGCCCCAGCATTTT.

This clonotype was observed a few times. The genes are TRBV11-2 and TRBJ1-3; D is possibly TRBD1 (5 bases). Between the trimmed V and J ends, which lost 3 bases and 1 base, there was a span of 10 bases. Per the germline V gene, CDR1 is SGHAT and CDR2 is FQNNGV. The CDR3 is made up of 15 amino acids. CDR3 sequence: CASSLAGTSGNTIYF. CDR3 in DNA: TGTGCCAGCAGCTTGGCCGGGACTTCTGGAAACACCATATATTTT.

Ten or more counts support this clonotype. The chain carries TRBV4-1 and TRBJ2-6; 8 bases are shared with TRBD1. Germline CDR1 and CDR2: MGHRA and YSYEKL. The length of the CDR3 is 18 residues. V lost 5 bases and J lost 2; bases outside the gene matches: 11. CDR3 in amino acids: CASSSRMDRVTGANVLTF. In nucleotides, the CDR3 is TGCGCCAGCAGCTCCCGGATGGACAGGGTAACTGGGGCCAACGTCCTGACTTTC.

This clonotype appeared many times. The CDR3 bases are TGCGCCAGCACTGAACAGGTGAACACTGAAGCTTTCTTT. It yields the protein CASTEQVNTEAFF. This rearrangement joins TRBV5-1 to TRBJ1-1; the D gene is possibly TRBD1 (5 bases). V lost 6 bases and J 0 bases, leaving 9 bases between the germline ends. The CDR3 runs 13 residues. Germline V gives CDR1 SGHRS, CDR2 YFSETQ.